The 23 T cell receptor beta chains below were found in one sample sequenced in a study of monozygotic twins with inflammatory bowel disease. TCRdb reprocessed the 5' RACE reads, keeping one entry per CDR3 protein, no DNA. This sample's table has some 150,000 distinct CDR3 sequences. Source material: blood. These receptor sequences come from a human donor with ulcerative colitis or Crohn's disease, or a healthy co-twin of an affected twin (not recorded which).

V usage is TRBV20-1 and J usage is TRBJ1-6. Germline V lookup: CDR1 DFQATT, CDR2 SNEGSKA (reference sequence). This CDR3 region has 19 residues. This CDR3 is CSARAAGGWDFSYNSPLHF.

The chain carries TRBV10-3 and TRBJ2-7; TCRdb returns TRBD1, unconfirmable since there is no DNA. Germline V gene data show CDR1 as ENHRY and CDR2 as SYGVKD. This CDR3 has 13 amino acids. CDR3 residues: CAISDGTSYEQYF.

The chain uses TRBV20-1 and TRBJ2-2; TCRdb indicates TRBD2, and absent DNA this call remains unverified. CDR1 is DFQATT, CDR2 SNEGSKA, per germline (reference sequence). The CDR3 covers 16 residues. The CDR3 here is CSAGRPGLAGTGELFF.

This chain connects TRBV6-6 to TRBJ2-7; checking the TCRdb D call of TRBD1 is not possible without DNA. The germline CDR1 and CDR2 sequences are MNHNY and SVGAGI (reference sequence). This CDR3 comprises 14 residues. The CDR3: CASSTPGQGYEQYF.

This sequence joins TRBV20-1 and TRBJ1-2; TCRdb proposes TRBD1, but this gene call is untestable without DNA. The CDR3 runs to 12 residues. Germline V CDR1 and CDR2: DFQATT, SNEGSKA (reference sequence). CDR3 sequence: CRGAGTEYGYTF.

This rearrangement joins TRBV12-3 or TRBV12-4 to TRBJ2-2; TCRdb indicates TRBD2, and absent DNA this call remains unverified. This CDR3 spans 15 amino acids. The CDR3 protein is CASSGGLGNSGELFF.

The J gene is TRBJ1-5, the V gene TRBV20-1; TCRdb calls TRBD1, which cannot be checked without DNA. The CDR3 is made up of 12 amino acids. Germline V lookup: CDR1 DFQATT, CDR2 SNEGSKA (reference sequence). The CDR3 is CSARGPNQPQHF.

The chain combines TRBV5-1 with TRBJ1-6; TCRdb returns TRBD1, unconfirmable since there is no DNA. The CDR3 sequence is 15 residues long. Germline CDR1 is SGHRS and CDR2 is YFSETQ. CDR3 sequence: CASSFRRGDSSPLHF.

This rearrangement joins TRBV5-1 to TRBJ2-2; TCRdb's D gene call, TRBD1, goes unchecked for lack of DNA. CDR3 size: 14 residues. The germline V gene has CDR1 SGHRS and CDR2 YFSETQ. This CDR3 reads CASSFPGGTGELFF.

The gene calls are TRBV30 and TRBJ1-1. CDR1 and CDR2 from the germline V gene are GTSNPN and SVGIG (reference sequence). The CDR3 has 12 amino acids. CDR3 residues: CAWSVTYTEAFF. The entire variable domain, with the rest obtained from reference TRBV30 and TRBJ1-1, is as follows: SQTIHQWPATLVQPVGSPLSLECTVEGTSNPNLYWYRQAAGRGLQLLFYSVGIGQISSEVPQNLSASRPQDRQFILSSKKLLLSDSGFYLCAWSVTYTEAFFGQGTRLTVV.

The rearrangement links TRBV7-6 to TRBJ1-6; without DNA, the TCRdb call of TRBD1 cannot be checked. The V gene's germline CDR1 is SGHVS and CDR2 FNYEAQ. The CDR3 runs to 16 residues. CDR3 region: CASSLDYRAGNSPLHF.

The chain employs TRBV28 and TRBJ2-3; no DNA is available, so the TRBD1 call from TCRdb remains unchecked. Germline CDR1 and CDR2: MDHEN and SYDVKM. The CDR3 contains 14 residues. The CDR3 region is CASSPGQRIDPQYF.

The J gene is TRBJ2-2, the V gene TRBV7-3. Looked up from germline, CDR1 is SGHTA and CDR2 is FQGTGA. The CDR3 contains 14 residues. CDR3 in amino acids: CASRLVPSTGELFF.

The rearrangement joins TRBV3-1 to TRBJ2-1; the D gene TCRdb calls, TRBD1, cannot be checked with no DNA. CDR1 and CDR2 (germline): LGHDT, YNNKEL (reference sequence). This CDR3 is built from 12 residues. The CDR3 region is CASSQGDRFGFF.

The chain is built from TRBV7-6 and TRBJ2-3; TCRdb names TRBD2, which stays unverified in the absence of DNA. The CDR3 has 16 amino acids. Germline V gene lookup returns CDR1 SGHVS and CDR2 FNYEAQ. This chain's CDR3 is CASSATSGSSTDTQYF.

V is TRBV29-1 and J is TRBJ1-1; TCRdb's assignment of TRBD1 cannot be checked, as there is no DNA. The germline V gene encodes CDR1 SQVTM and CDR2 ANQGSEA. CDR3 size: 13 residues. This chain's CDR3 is CSTSLGGNTEAFF. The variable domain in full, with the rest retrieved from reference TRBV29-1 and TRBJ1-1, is SAVISQKPSRDICQRGTSLTIQCQVDSQVTMMFWYRQQPGQSLTLIATANQGSEATYESGFVIDKFPISRPNLTFSTLTVSNMSPEDSSIYLCSTSLGGNTEAFFGQGTRLTVV.

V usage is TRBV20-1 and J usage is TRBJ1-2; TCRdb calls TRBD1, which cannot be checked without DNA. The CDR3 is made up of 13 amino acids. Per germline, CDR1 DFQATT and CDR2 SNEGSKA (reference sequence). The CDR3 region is CSAFDRENYGYTF.

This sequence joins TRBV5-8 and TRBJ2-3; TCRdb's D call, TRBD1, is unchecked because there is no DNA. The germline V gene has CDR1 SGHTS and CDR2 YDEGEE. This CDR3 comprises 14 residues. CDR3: CASSRPGTTDTQYF.

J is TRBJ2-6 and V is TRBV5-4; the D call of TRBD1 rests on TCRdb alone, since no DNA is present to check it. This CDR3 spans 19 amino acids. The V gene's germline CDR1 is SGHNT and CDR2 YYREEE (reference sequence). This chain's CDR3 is CASSFEQGTPNSGANVLTF.

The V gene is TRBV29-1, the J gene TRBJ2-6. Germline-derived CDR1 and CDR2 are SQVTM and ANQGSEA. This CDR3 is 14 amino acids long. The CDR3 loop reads CSAHTGSGANVLTF.

The CDR3 sequence: CASSLVVGAYEQYF. This chain links TRBV7-9 with TRBJ2-7; the TRBD1 assignment by TCRdb is unverifiable without DNA. Germline CDR1 SEHNR, CDR2 FQNEAQ (reference sequence). The CDR3 contains 14 residues.

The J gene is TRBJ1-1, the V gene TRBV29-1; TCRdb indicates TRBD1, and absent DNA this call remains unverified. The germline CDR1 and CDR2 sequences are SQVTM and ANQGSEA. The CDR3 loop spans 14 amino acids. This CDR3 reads CSVGYPGANTEAFF.

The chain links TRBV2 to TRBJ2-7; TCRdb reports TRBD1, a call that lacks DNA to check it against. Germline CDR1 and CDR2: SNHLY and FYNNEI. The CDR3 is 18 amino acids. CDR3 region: CASSDEVPGTGFLWEQYF. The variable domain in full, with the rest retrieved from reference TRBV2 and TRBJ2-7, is EPEVTQTPSHQVTQMGQEVILRCVPISNHLYFYWYRQILGQKVEFLVSFYNNEISEKSEIFDDQFSVERPDGSNFTLKIRSTKLEDSAMYFCASSDEVPGTGFLWEQYFGPGTRLTVT.